Sequencing of this T cell receptor (beta chain) was carried out in a study of blood T cell repertoires in COVID-19. Assay used: immunoSEQ multiplex PCR; TCRdb lists only in-frame clones, some missing. The sample records about 670,000 clones, more than 80% being singletons. This CDR3 contains 14 residues. Unmatched junction bases numbered 4, after V lost 6 bases and J lost 1 base. Germline lookup yields CDR1 SNHLY and CDR2 FYNNEI. V gene TRBV2 combines with J gene TRBJ2-3; 7 nucleotides align to TRBD1. This sequence originates from a young woman with acute or convalescent COVID-19. Sequenced: peripheral blood. CDR3 sequence reads: CASRRQGGTDTQYF. The CDR3 DNA follows: TGTGCCAGCAGGAGACAGGGAGGCACAGATACGCAGTATTTT.